A single sample is the source of the 12 T cell receptor beta chains below, sequenced in a study of T cells in Graves' hyperthyroidism and ophthalmopathy. TCR beta CDR3 sequences were amplified from RNA transcripts. A set of HTBI primers served as the primers for a first-round RT-PCR of the TCR CDR3. One entry per CDR3 protein results from TCRdb running MiXCR on the multiplex PCR reads. The sample lists just under 750,000 distinct CDR3 sequences, 30% to 40% occurring once. Sequenced material: blood. The receptors were gathered from a woman between 40 and 55 years old with Graves' hyperthyroidism.

The rearrangement uses TRBV7-9 and TRBJ1-1, with D unresolved. The germline gives CDR1 SEHNR, CDR2 FQNEAQ (reference sequence). The ends were cut back, 3 bases at V and 5 bases at J, with 13 bases in the middle. CDR3 size: 14 residues. This CDR3 is CASSLASGLTEAFF. CDR3 DNA: TGTGCCAGCAGCTTGGCCTCGGGTTTGACTGAAGCTTTCTTT.

This clonotype was seen more than once but under ten times. The V and J genes are TRBV30 and TRBJ1-5, with no clear D. V gave up 0 bases and J gave up 4 bases, with 10 bases separating them. Germline-derived CDR1 and CDR2 are GTSNPN and SVGIG (reference sequence). The CDR3 is 14 amino acids. The CDR3 bases are TGTGCCTGGAGTGTCGGTCAGCGTAATCAGCCCCAGCATTTT. It specifies CAWSVGQRNQPQHF.

This clonotype was detected many times. The V and J genes are TRBV6-2 or TRBV6-3 and TRBJ1-2; D ambiguous. The CDR3 sequence is 14 residues long. Germline V CDR1 and CDR2: MNHEY, SVGEGT. V was cut by 7 bases and J by 3 bases, with 15 bases left in between. The CDR3 is CASTTLVEDYGYTF. CDR3 sequence (DNA): TGTGCCAGCACAACATTGGTTGAAGACTATGGCTACACCTTC.

In its sample, this clonotype was seen many times. This chain joins TRBV29-1 and TRBJ1-3, with D possibly matching TRBD1 (6 bases). V shed 4 bases and J shed 2 bases, with 12 bases lying between them. Germline assignment: CDR1 SQVTM and CDR2 ANQGSEA. This CDR3 comprises 14 residues. Here the CDR3 DNA reads TGCAGCGTTGGGACAGCTTTCGCTGGAAACACCATATATTTT. It translates to CSVGTAFAGNTIYF.

This clonotype occurred a few times. The chain combines TRBV20-1 with TRBJ1-2, with D tentatively TRBD1 (6 bases). CDR3 length: 14 residues. Trimming removed 0 bases from V and 4 bases from J, with 12 bases in between. CDR1 DFQATT and CDR2 SNEGSKA come from the germline V gene (reference sequence). The CDR3 nucleotides read TGCAGTGCTAGAGACAAGGGGGGAACCTATGGCTACACCTTC. Translation gives CSARDKGGTYGYTF.

This clonotype has more than one count but fewer than ten. V and J are TRBV7-2 and TRBJ2-7, with 11 bases that match TRBD1. The germline CDR1 and CDR2 sequences are SGHTA and FQGNSA. The CDR3 length is 13 residues. V was clipped by 11 bases and J by 4 bases; unmatched bases: 7. The CDR3 loop is CAWSGQGAYEQYF. CDR3 in DNA: TGTGCCTGGAGTGGACAGGGGGCGTACGAGCAGTACTTC.

This clonotype has a handful of counts. This chain uses TRBV6-5 with TRBJ2-2; D perhaps matches TRBD1 (5 bases). Trimming took 5 bases from V and 5 from J, leaving 12 bases between them. The CDR3 is 14 amino acids. Germline CDR1 reads MNHEY; CDR2 reads SVGAGI. The CDR3 region has the DNA TGTGCCAGCAGTGAGCAGGGTTCAACCGGGGAGCTGTTTTTT. Translation gives CASSEQGSTGELFF.

This chain uses TRBV7-9 with TRBJ2-2; 10 positions agree with TRBD1. The CDR3 runs to 17 residues. V lost 5 bases and J lost 5; bases outside the gene matches: 11. Germline values: CDR1 SEHNR, CDR2 FQNEAQ (reference sequence). The CDR3 region has the DNA TGTGCCAGCAGCCGTCATCGACAGGGGGCCGGAACCGGGGAGCTGTTTTTT. Its translation: CASSRHRQGAGTGELFF. The whole variable domain, remainder taken from reference TRBV7-9 and TRBJ2-2, is DTGVSQNPRHKITKRGQNVTFRCDPISEHNRLYWYRQTLGQGPEFLTYFQNEAQLEKSRLLSDRFSAERPKGSFSTLEIQRTEQGDSAMYLCASSRHRQGAGTGELFFGEGSRLTVL.

This clonotype was seen more than once but under ten times. This chain links TRBV12-3 or TRBV12-4 with TRBJ1-4, with D tentatively TRBD1 (5 bases). The CDR3 has 14 residues. V was pared by 7 bases and J by 0 bases, with 9 bases between. CDR3 sequence: CASKGTPTNEKLFF. The DNA of the CDR3 is TGTGCCAGCAAGGGGACTCCAACTAATGAAAAACTGTTTTTT.

This clonotype has a handful of counts. The chain's CDR3 is CASSLNGGGTGEKLFF. Here the CDR3 DNA reads TGTGCCAGCAGCTTGAACGGCGGTGGGACTGGTGAAAAACTGTTTTTT. The chain joins TRBV7-2 to TRBJ1-4, with a possible D match to TRBD1 (5 bases). V lost 3 bases, J lost 7 bases, and 18 bases lay in between. Germline-derived CDR1 and CDR2 are SGHTA and FQGNSA. The CDR3 extends over 16 amino acids.

This clonotype was found a few times. J is TRBJ1-4 and V is TRBV12-3 or TRBV12-4; 7 positions match TRBD1. Trimming cost V 3 bases and J 4 bases; bases outside gene matches: 5. The CDR3 has 15 residues. The CDR3 loop is CASSFWTGSNEKLFF. Written as DNA, the CDR3 is TGTGCCAGCAGTTTTTGGACAGGTAGTAATGAAAAACTGTTTTTT.

CDR3 sequence reads: CASSSPWGLAGEQETQYF. The CDR3 DNA reads as TGTGCCAGCAGCTCGCCCTGGGGACTAGCGGGGGAACAAGAGACCCAGTACTTC. The chain carries TRBV5-4 and TRBJ2-5; 14 bases map to TRBD2. CDR3 length equals 18 residues. From germline, CDR1 is SGHNT and CDR2 YYREEE (reference sequence). Germline trimming cut 3 bases from V and 2 bases from J; bases unmatched to any gene: 9.